These 27 T cell receptor beta chains came from one sample sequenced in a study of blood T cells in healthy people across ages. Through a sample-barcoded 5' primer and a J-beta primer mix, a second PCR was run for about 6 to 11 cycles. MiXCR was run by TCRdb on the 5' RACE reads, yielding one entry per CDR3 protein. Of about 640,000 distinct CDR3 sequences detected, about 54% appear once; the ten largest clones hold over 30%. Material for sequencing was blood. Receptors were obtained from a man in his 60s in good health.

The chain has TRBV5-1 and TRBJ1-2; TRBD1 might be the D (6 bases). CDR3 length equals 14 residues. Germline V gene sequence: CDR1 SGHRS, CDR2 YFSETQ. Trimming cost V 6 bases and J 4 bases, with 16 bases left between them. The DNA of the CDR3 is TGCGCCAGCACAGAGGGGGGACCGGGCTATGGCTACACCTTC. Its protein product is CASTEGGPGYGYTF.

About this clonotype itself: One junction end disagrees with the germline gene, perhaps due to a read error. The rearrangement uses TRBV6-2 or TRBV6-3 and TRBJ1-5; 8 nucleotides match TRBD1. This CDR3 comprises 15 residues. The germline gives CDR1 MNHEY, CDR2 SVGEGT. Here the CDR3 DNA reads TGTGCCAGCACTTACTCGTCAGGGGGCGAACAGCCCCAGCATTTT. This sequence encodes CASTYSSGGEQPQHF.

The rearrangement joins TRBV7-8 to TRBJ2-4; unclear D gene. Trimming took off 3 bases at V and 7 bases at J, with 10 bases between the two ends. Germline assignment: CDR1 SGHVS and CDR2 FQNEAQ. There are 13 residues in the CDR3. The DNA of the CDR3 is TGTGCCAGCAGCTTTGGTACCCTGAACATTCAGTACTTC. This sequence encodes CASSFGTLNIQYF.

This clonotype was recorded many times. This chain uses TRBV3-1 with TRBJ2-1, with a possible D match to TRBD2 (7 bases). The CDR3 spans 14 residues. Looked up from germline, CDR1 is LGHDT and CDR2 is YNNKEL (reference sequence). V lost 3 bases, J lost 6 bases, and 12 bases lay in between. CDR3 in amino acids: CASSQGGGANEQFF. Written as DNA, the CDR3 is TGTGCCAGCAGCCAGGGGGGGGGGGCCAATGAGCAGTTCTTC.

This clonotype was counted once. The chain carries TRBV7-8 and TRBJ2-5, with 8 bases matching TRBD1. Germline V gives CDR1 SGHVS, CDR2 FQNEAQ. J gave up 5 bases and V 0 bases, and 5 bases lay outside the gene matches. CDR3 length: 15 residues. For the CDR3, the DNA is TGTGCCAGCAGCTTAGCGACAGGGGCGCGGGAGACCCAGTACTTC. Its translation is CASSLATGARETQYF.

The rearrangement links TRBV9 to TRBJ2-7; 10 positions match TRBD2. The J call may be incorrect, as the DNA end agrees better with TRBJ2-5. The CDR3 runs 17 residues. In germline, CDR1 is SGDLS, CDR2 YYNGEE. The CDR3 reads CASSVGKSGGVQETQYF. DNA for the CDR3: TGTGCCAGCAGCGTAGGGAAGAGCGGGGGGGTCCAAGAGACCCAGTACTTC.

This chain uses TRBV20-1 with TRBJ2-5; 8 bases are shared with TRBD2. V shed 5 bases and J 4 bases; nucleotides not matched to a gene: 9. Looked up from germline, CDR1 is DFQATT and CDR2 is SNEGSKA (reference sequence). The CDR3 spans 14 residues. The chain's CDR3 is CSAPGTRGLETQYF. The CDR3 DNA follows: TGCAGTGCTCCCGGGACTAGAGGGCTAGAGACCCAGTACTTC.

This chain uses TRBV3-1 with TRBJ2-4, with 10 bases identical to TRBD1. The V gene end was trimmed by 2 bases and the J gene end by 5 bases; junction bases not matched to a gene: 6. This CDR3 spans 16 amino acids. Germline CDR1 and CDR2: LGHDT and YNNKEL (reference sequence). The CDR3 DNA sequence: TGTGCCAGCAGCCAACATTCCGGGACAGGGGAAAACATTCAGTACTTC. Protein product: CASSQHSGTGENIQYF.

In this sample, this clonotype turned up a few times. This sequence joins TRBV7-9 and TRBJ2-7; D possibly matches TRBD1 or TRBD2 (5 bases each). This CDR3 is 15 amino acids long. V dropped 1 base and J dropped 3 bases, with 13 bases sitting between them. CDR1 SEHNR and CDR2 FQNEAQ come from the germline V gene (reference sequence). Written as DNA, the CDR3 is TGTGCCAGCAGCTTAGGGGACGAAGGCGGCTACGAGCAGTACTTC. It is translated as CASSLGDEGGYEQYF. The complete variable domain, with remaining parts taken from reference TRBV7-9 and TRBJ2-7, reads DTGVSQNPRHKITKRGQNVTFRCDPISEHNRLYWYRQTLGQGPEFLTYFQNEAQLEKSRLLSDRFSAERPKGSFSTLEIQRTEQGDSAMYLCASSLGDEGGYEQYFGPGTRLTVT.

The gene calls are TRBV19 and TRBJ2-3; 7 nucleotides agree with TRBD1. The CDR3 totals 16 residues. Germline CDR1 is LNHDA and CDR2 is SQIVND (reference sequence). Trimming at V came to 5 bases and at J to 1 base, leaving 9 bases not matched to a gene. The CDR3 sequence: CASSLNYGQGTDTQYF. The DNA of the CDR3 is TGTGCCAGTAGTCTTAATTACGGACAGGGCACAGATACGCAGTATTTT.

This clonotype was seen many times. V is TRBV29-1 and J is TRBJ2-5; 9 bases are shared with TRBD2. Unmatched junction bases numbered 3, after V lost 5 bases and J lost 2 bases. The CDR3 is 13 residues long. Germline loops: CDR1 SQVTM, CDR2 ANQGSEA. DNA for the CDR3: TGCAGCGTTAGCGGGGGGCCTCAAGAGACCCAGTACTTC. It yields the protein CSVSGGPQETQYF.

This clonotype was observed a few times. The chain uses TRBV20-1 and TRBJ2-5, with D maybe TRBD1 (6 bases). V was shortened by 3 bases and J by 5 bases, with 19 bases between the two germline ends. Germline V gives CDR1 DFQATT, CDR2 SNEGSKA (reference sequence). This CDR3 contains 15 residues. The CDR3 region is CSASGQRQVRETQYF. CDR3 bases: TGCAGTGCTAGTGGACAGAGACAGGTCCGGGAGACCCAGTACTTC.

This clonotype was found a few times. The rearrangement joins TRBV29-1 to TRBJ1-2; weak D call: TRBD1 (5 bases). CDR1 and CDR2 (germline): SQVTM, ANQGSEA. The CDR3 sequence is 13 residues long. Trimming left V 6 bases short and J 5 bases short, with 16 bases between. The CDR3 sequence is CSVDVGTLYGYTF. DNA of the CDR3: TGCAGCGTCGACGTCGGGACGCTTTATGGCTACACCTTC.

The V and J genes are TRBV12-3 or TRBV12-4 and TRBJ1-1; TRBD1 is a possible D gene (6 bases). The CDR3 has 15 residues. V lost 6 bases to trimming and J lost 2 bases, with 16 bases between them. CDR3 nucleotide sequence: TGTGCCAGCAGACAGTCGACAGGATATAACACTGAAGCTTTCTTT. This codes for CASRQSTGYNTEAFF.

V gene TRBV4-2 combines with J gene TRBJ2-1; either TRBD1 or TRBD2 may supply D (5 bases each). CDR1 is LGHNA, CDR2 YNFKEQ, per germline. This CDR3 spans 15 amino acids. The V and J ends lost 11 bases and 8 bases respectively, with 25 bases between them. CDR3 nucleotide sequence: TGTGCCGCAAAGACCGGGACCCCACTAAACGATGAGCAGTTCTTC. Its translation: CAAKTGTPLNDEQFF.

The V and J genes are TRBV5-1 and TRBJ2-7; 7 bases agree with TRBD1. J lost 2 bases, V lost 1 base, and 3 bases had no gene match. Germline CDR1 SGHRS, CDR2 YFSETQ. The CDR3 is 14 amino acids. In DNA form, the CDR3 reads TGCGCCAGCAGCTTGACAGGGGAAGCCTACGAGCAGTACTTC. It yields the protein CASSLTGEAYEQYF.

The chain recombines TRBV4-2 with TRBJ2-1; D is ambiguous. V lost 0 bases to trimming and J lost 8 bases, with 14 bases between them. Germline lookup yields CDR1 LGHNA and CDR2 YNFKEQ. CDR3 size: 15 residues. The CDR3 nucleotides are TGTGCCAGCAGCCAAGAGCCGAGTAGCTCGGATGAGCAGTTCTTC. Amino acid sequence: CASSQEPSSSDEQFF.

The V and J genes are TRBV20-1 and TRBJ2-1; weak D call: TRBD2 (6 bases). The CDR3 has 15 residues. Trimming cost V 3 bases and J 2 bases, with 14 bases left between them. The germline V gene has CDR1 DFQATT and CDR2 SNEGSKA (reference sequence). DNA for the CDR3: TGCAGTGCTAGGACCGGGACTCCTACCTACAATGAGCAGTTCTTC. It codes for CSARTGTPTYNEQFF.

The V gene is TRBV7-2, the J gene TRBJ1-1; possible D gene TRBD1, 6 bases. The length of the CDR3 is 15 residues. Trimming removed 3 bases from V and 1 base from J, with 12 bases in between. Germline V gives CDR1 SGHTA, CDR2 FQGNSA. The CDR3, as DNA: TGTGCCAGCAGCTTTCCGGGACACAAGAACACTGAAGCTTTCTTT. Translation: CASSFPGHKNTEAFF.

This clonotype was detected a few times. This rearrangement joins TRBV10-2 to TRBJ2-5; perhaps TRBD1 as D (5 bases). This CDR3 has 13 amino acids. With 7 bases removed from V and 2 bases from J, the gap between germline ends came to 11 bases. Germline lookup yields CDR1 WSHSY and CDR2 SAAADI. The CDR3 region is CASTTDRQETQYF. The CDR3 DNA follows: TGCGCCAGCACGACAGACCGTCAAGAGACCCAGTACTTC.

The rearrangement uses TRBV5-1 and TRBJ2-3; 10 nucleotides match TRBD2. The V gene's germline CDR1 is SGHRS and CDR2 YFSETQ. The CDR3 has 14 amino acids. The junction had 5 bases not matched to a gene; V was cut back by 6 bases and J by 4 bases. The CDR3 DNA is TGCGCCAGCACTCTAGCGGGGGTTCCAGATACGCAGTATTTT. It codes for CASTLAGVPDTQYF.

This clonotype was observed a few times. The genes are TRBV29-1 and TRBJ2-1, with a weak D call TRBD1 (6 bases). Trimming shortened V by 6 bases and J by 7 bases, and 16 bases separated the two germline ends. CDR1 is SQVTM and CDR2 is ANQGSEA in the germline V gene. The CDR3 covers 13 residues. This chain's CDR3 is CSVANTGNNEQFF. The CDR3 DNA reads as TGCAGCGTCGCCAATACAGGGAATAATGAGCAGTTCTTC.

The genes are TRBV10-3 and TRBJ2-5; 10 positions agree with TRBD2. The CDR3 covers 16 residues. Germline CDR1 and CDR2: ENHRY and SYGVKD. V was clipped by 2 bases and J by 5 bases; unmatched bases: 8. The CDR3 reads CAISETQRGGLETQYF. CDR3 sequence (DNA): TGTGCCATCAGTGAGACCCAGCGGGGGGGCCTGGAGACCCAGTACTTC.

The gene calls are TRBV6-1 and TRBJ2-5, with 11 positions matching TRBD2. With V trimmed by 4 bases and J by 1 base, 8 bases remained unmatched. Germline loops: CDR1 MNHNS, CDR2 SASEGT. The CDR3 extends over 17 amino acids. CDR3 DNA: TGTGCCAGCAGTGCTTTCACTAGCGGGAGCTCCCAAGAGACCCAGTACTTC. Translating it yields CASSAFTSGSSQETQYF.

There are many counts of this clonotype. V and J are TRBV5-1 and TRBJ2-5; 9 positions match TRBD1. The CDR3 is made up of 14 amino acids. Germline CDR1 and CDR2: SGHRS and YFSETQ. Trimming took 3 bases from V and 5 from J; bases not matched to a gene: 5. The CDR3 protein is CASSSRQGVETQYF. DNA for the CDR3: TGCGCCAGCAGCTCGCGACAGGGGGTCGAGACCCAGTACTTC.

This sequence joins TRBV7-9 and TRBJ2-7, with 8 bases identical to TRBD2. CDR1 is SEHNR, CDR2 FQNEAQ, per germline (reference sequence). The CDR3 contains 15 residues. V lost 6 bases to trimming and J lost 4 bases; unmatched junction nucleotides: 11. Written as DNA, the CDR3 is TGTGCCAGCAGTCCCCCGGGGGGGGAGGCGTACGAGCAGTACTTC. This codes for CASSPPGGEAYEQYF. Together with reference TRBV7-9 and TRBJ2-7, the CDR3 gives the full variable domain: DTGVSQNPRHKITKRGQNVTFRCDPISEHNRLYWYRQTLGQGPEFLTYFQNEAQLEKSRLLSDRFSAERPKGSFSTLEIQRTEQGDSAMYLCASSPPGGEAYEQYFGPGTRLTVT.

V gene TRBV6-5 combines with J gene TRBJ1-5, with D hard to call. The V and J ends lost 4 bases and 3 bases respectively, with 13 bases between them. Germline assignment: CDR1 MNHEY and CDR2 SVGAGI. The CDR3 runs 15 residues. CDR3 sequence (DNA): TGTGCCAGCAGTTCGGACGGATTCTCCAATCAGCCCCAGCATTTT. It encodes CASSSDGFSNQPQHF.